These T cell receptor beta chains were read from a single sample in a study of blood T cell repertoires in COVID-19. Sequencing used immunoSEQ multiplex PCR; TCRdb keeps in-frame clones, though not all of them. This sample has about 70,000 clones, with 81% found just once. Sequencing was done on a sample of peripheral blood. The receptors come from a woman in her 70s with acute or convalescent COVID-19. Each CDR3 is given with its conserved first and last residue. A D gene is named only where the DNA matches it firmly. Part of the rows lack a size; the others show once, few, many or a class for expanded clones.

j_call: TRBJ2-1
v_call: TRBV6-1
clone_size: -
d_call: TRBD1
cdr3_aa: CASSAPPGGASYNEQFF
cdr3_nt: TGTGCCAGCAGTGCCCCCCCAGGGGGCGCCTCCTACAATGAGCAGTTCTTC

j_call: TRBJ1-2
v_call: TRBV6-1
clone_size: few
d_call: -
cdr3_aa: CASSEKEGWNGYTF
cdr3_nt: TGTGCCAGCAGTGAAAAGGAGGGTTGGAATGGCTACACCTTC

j_call: TRBJ2-1
v_call: TRBV16
clone_size: -
d_call: -
cdr3_aa: CASSQSNRGEQFF
cdr3_nt: TGTGCCAGCAGCCAATCTAATCGGGGTGAGCAGTTCTTC

j_call: TRBJ2-7
v_call: TRBV7-9
clone_size: -
d_call: TRBD1
cdr3_aa: CASSRKDRGNDEQYF
cdr3_nt: TGTGCCAGCAGCCGTAAGGACAGGGGAAATGACGAGCAGTACTTC

j_call: TRBJ1-2
v_call: TRBV28
clone_size: -
d_call: -
cdr3_aa: CASSLRGTIGDGYTF
cdr3_nt: TGTGCCAGCAGTTTACGGGGGACCATAGGGGATGGCTACACCTTC

j_call: TRBJ1-2
v_call: TRBV5-1
clone_size: -
d_call: -
cdr3_aa: CASSFTGTNYGYTF
cdr3_nt: TGCGCCAGCAGCTTTACAGGGACTAACTATGGCTACACCTTC

j_call: TRBJ1-1
v_call: TRBV5-1
clone_size: -
d_call: -
cdr3_aa: CASAPGYRDTEAFF
cdr3_nt: TGCGCCAGCGCCCCAGGGTATCGGGACACTGAAGCTTTCTTT

j_call: TRBJ1-5
v_call: TRBV28
clone_size: -
d_call: -
cdr3_aa: CASSYRANQPQHF
cdr3_nt: TGTGCCAGCAGTTACAGGGCCAATCAGCCCCAGCATTTT

j_call: TRBJ2-1
v_call: TRBV10-2
clone_size: -
d_call: -
cdr3_aa: CASSPKGVVGNEQFF
cdr3_nt: TGCGCCAGCAGCCCCAAGGGGGTAGTCGGCAATGAGCAGTTCTTC

j_call: TRBJ2-1
v_call: TRBV5-1
clone_size: -
d_call: -
cdr3_aa: CASSQYGSSSSYNEQFF
cdr3_nt: TGCGCCAGCAGCCAGTACGGGAGCTCAAGCTCCTACAATGAGCAGTTCTTC

j_call: TRBJ1-5
v_call: TRBV11-3
clone_size: -
d_call: -
cdr3_aa: CASSEAPSNQPQHF
cdr3_nt: TGTGCCAGCAGCGAGGCCCCAAGTAATCAGCCCCAGCATTTT

j_call: TRBJ2-6
v_call: TRBV11-3
clone_size: -
d_call: -
cdr3_aa: CASSPPRGRSKGANVLTF
cdr3_nt: TGTGCCAGCAGCCCCCCCCGAGGGAGATCGAAAGGGGCCAACGTCCTGACTTTC

j_call: TRBJ1-4
v_call: TRBV3-1/TRBV3-2
clone_size: -
d_call: -
cdr3_aa: CASSQGVAPGQFMFF
cdr3_nt: TGTGCCAGCAGCCAAGGGGTCGCTCCGGGACAATTTATGTTTTTT

j_call: TRBJ1-1
v_call: TRBV20-1
clone_size: -
d_call: TRBD1
cdr3_aa: CSASPPTGVYTEAFF
cdr3_nt: TGCAGTGCTAGTCCTCCCACAGGGGTATATACTGAAGCTTTCTTT

j_call: TRBJ2-5
v_call: TRBV2
clone_size: -
d_call: -
cdr3_aa: CALKGGGRRKETQYF
cdr3_nt: TGTGCCCTCAAGGGGGGCGGGAGACGGAAGGAGACCCAGTACTTC

j_call: TRBJ1-2
v_call: TRBV7-2
clone_size: -
d_call: -
cdr3_aa: CASSPNREGYGYTF
cdr3_nt: TGTGCCAGCAGCCCAAACAGGGAAGGATATGGCTACACCTTC

j_call: TRBJ1-2
v_call: TRBV7-9
clone_size: -
d_call: -
cdr3_aa: CASSRLVVHGYTF
cdr3_nt: TGTGCCAGCTCCCGGTTGGTAGTACATGGCTACACCTTC

j_call: TRBJ2-7
v_call: TRBV14
clone_size: -
d_call: TRBD1
cdr3_aa: CASSQLQGVSEQYF
cdr3_nt: TGTGCCAGCAGCCAATTACAGGGGGTCTCCGAGCAGTACTTC

j_call: TRBJ2-2
v_call: TRBV10-3
clone_size: many
d_call: TRBD2
cdr3_aa: CAITAGGPTGELFF
cdr3_nt: TGTGCCATCACCGCGGGAGGGCCCACCGGGGAGCTGTTTTTT

j_call: TRBJ2-1
v_call: TRBV3-1/TRBV3-2
clone_size: -
d_call: -
cdr3_aa: CASSGGTRNEQFF
cdr3_nt: TGTGCCAGCAGTGGGGGGACGCGGAATGAGCAGTTCTTC

j_call: TRBJ1-2
v_call: TRBV27
clone_size: -
d_call: TRBD1
cdr3_aa: CASSPTGARSGGYTF
cdr3_nt: TGTGCCAGCAGTCCCACAGGGGCCCGGTCGGGGGGCTACACCTTC

j_call: TRBJ1-5
v_call: TRBV10-3
clone_size: once
d_call: TRBD1
cdr3_aa: CAIGQGDNQPQHF
cdr3_nt: TGTGCCATCGGACAGGGAGACAATCAGCCCCAGCATTTT

j_call: TRBJ2-7
v_call: TRBV19
clone_size: few
d_call: -
cdr3_aa: CASRQAVSSYEQYF
cdr3_nt: TGTGCCAGTAGGCAAGCGGTTAGCTCCTACGAGCAGTACTTC

j_call: TRBJ2-1
v_call: TRBV19
clone_size: -
d_call: TRBD1
cdr3_aa: CASRGQIPSNPYNEQFF
cdr3_nt: TGTGCCAGTAGGGGACAGATCCCATCGAACCCCTACAATGAGCAGTTCTTC

j_call: TRBJ1-6
v_call: TRBV21-1
clone_size: -
d_call: -
cdr3_aa: CASSKVIPSSYNSPLHF
cdr3_nt: TGTGCCAGCAGCAAAGTTATCCCTAGCTCCTATAATTCACCCCTCCACTTT

j_call: TRBJ2-7
v_call: TRBV4-2
clone_size: once
d_call: TRBD2
cdr3_aa: CASSQTSASGRGEQYF
cdr3_nt: TGTGCCAGCAGCCAAACCTCGGCTAGCGGGAGGGGCGAGCAGTACTTC

j_call: TRBJ2-1
v_call: TRBV6-5
clone_size: -
d_call: -
cdr3_aa: CASSYSDSLNEQFF
cdr3_nt: TGTGCCAGCAGTTACTCGGACTCTTTGAATGAGCAGTTCTTC

j_call: TRBJ2-7
v_call: TRBV11-3
clone_size: -
d_call: TRBD2
cdr3_aa: CASSLPGTSGYEQYF
cdr3_nt: TGTGCCAGCAGCTTACCCGGGACTAGCGGCTACGAGCAGTACTTC

j_call: TRBJ1-5
v_call: TRBV7-2
clone_size: -
d_call: -
cdr3_aa: CASSLKGGNQPQHF
cdr3_nt: TGTGCCAGCAGCTTAAAGGGGGGCAATCAGCCCCAGCATTTT

j_call: TRBJ2-3
v_call: TRBV28
clone_size: -
d_call: TRBD2
cdr3_aa: CASSLGGSGADTQYF
cdr3_nt: TGTGCCAGCAGTTTAGGCGGGAGCGGGGCAGATACGCAGTATTTT

j_call: TRBJ1-6
v_call: TRBV7-9
clone_size: -
d_call: -
cdr3_aa: CASSQDGSGSPLHF
cdr3_nt: TGTGCCAGCAGCCAAGACGGGTCGGGTTCACCCCTCCACTTT

j_call: TRBJ1-5
v_call: TRBV27
clone_size: -
d_call: TRBD1
cdr3_aa: CASSSGNRGEQPQHF
cdr3_nt: TGTGCCAGCAGTTCGGGTAACAGGGGGGAGCAGCCCCAGCATTTT

j_call: TRBJ1-2
v_call: TRBV10-2
clone_size: few
d_call: -
cdr3_aa: CASSEGRENYGYTF
cdr3_nt: TGCGCCAGCAGTGAGGGCAGGGAAAACTATGGCTACACCTTC

j_call: TRBJ1-5
v_call: TRBV5-1
clone_size: once
d_call: -
cdr3_aa: CASSLGQASNQPQHF
cdr3_nt: TGCGCCAGCAGCTTGGGGCAGGCCAGCAATCAGCCCCAGCATTTT

j_call: TRBJ1-3
v_call: TRBV10-3
clone_size: -
d_call: -
cdr3_aa: CATQSAALIGNTIYF
cdr3_nt: TGTGCCACTCAGAGCGCGGCCCTAATCGGAAACACCATATATTTT

j_call: TRBJ1-3
v_call: TRBV6-5
clone_size: -
d_call: -
cdr3_aa: CASRRTPGNTIYF
cdr3_nt: TGTGCCAGCAGGAGGACACCTGGAAACACCATATATTTT

j_call: TRBJ2-2
v_call: TRBV9
clone_size: few
d_call: -
cdr3_aa: CASSIRDLNTGELFF
cdr3_nt: TGTGCCAGCAGCATCCGGGACTTGAACACCGGGGAGCTGTTTTTT

j_call: TRBJ2-3
v_call: TRBV2
clone_size: -
d_call: -
cdr3_aa: CASRLLNGGAVNTQYF
cdr3_nt: TGTGCCAGCCGGCTTTTGAATGGGGGCGCGGTAAATACGCAGTATTTT

j_call: TRBJ1-6
v_call: TRBV27
clone_size: -
d_call: -
cdr3_aa: CASSLGHGSSPLHF
cdr3_nt: TGTGCCAGCAGTTTAGGGCACGGGAGCTCACCCCTCCACTTT

j_call: TRBJ2-1
v_call: TRBV7-9
clone_size: -
d_call: -
cdr3_aa: CASSLRGSPLDEQFF
cdr3_nt: TGTGCCAGCAGTTTAAGGGGGAGCCCATTAGATGAGCAGTTCTTC

j_call: TRBJ1-1
v_call: TRBV2
clone_size: -
d_call: TRBD1
cdr3_aa: CASRAWDRVSEAFF
cdr3_nt: TGTGCCAGCAGAGCTTGGGACAGGGTTTCTGAAGCTTTCTTT

j_call: TRBJ1-2
v_call: TRBV25-1
clone_size: -
d_call: -
cdr3_aa: CASSEYGSYGYTF
cdr3_nt: TGTGCCAGCAGTGAATACGGGAGTTATGGCTACACCTTC

j_call: TRBJ1-4
v_call: TRBV3-1/TRBV3-2
clone_size: -
d_call: -
cdr3_aa: CASSQRNEKLFF
cdr3_nt: TGTGCCAGCAGCCAGCGCAATGAAAAACTGTTTTTT

j_call: TRBJ2-7
v_call: TRBV2
clone_size: once
d_call: TRBD2
cdr3_aa: CANSGTSGSYEQYF
cdr3_nt: TGTGCCAACAGCGGGACTAGCGGCTCCTACGAGCAGTACTTC

j_call: TRBJ1-1
v_call: TRBV15
clone_size: -
d_call: -
cdr3_aa: CATSRPRTEAFF
cdr3_nt: TGTGCCACCAGCAGGCCTAGGACTGAAGCTTTCTTT

j_call: TRBJ2-7
v_call: TRBV6-1
clone_size: few
d_call: TRBD2
cdr3_aa: CASSDGVFGLAGQTYEQYF
cdr3_nt: TGTGCCAGCAGTGATGGGGTCTTTGGGCTAGCGGGTCAAACCTACGAGCAGTACTTC

j_call: TRBJ1-5
v_call: TRBV30
clone_size: once
d_call: -
cdr3_aa: CAWSVGAGFHSNQPQHF
cdr3_nt: TGTGCCTGGAGTGTAGGGGCAGGATTTCATAGCAATCAGCCCCAGCATTTT